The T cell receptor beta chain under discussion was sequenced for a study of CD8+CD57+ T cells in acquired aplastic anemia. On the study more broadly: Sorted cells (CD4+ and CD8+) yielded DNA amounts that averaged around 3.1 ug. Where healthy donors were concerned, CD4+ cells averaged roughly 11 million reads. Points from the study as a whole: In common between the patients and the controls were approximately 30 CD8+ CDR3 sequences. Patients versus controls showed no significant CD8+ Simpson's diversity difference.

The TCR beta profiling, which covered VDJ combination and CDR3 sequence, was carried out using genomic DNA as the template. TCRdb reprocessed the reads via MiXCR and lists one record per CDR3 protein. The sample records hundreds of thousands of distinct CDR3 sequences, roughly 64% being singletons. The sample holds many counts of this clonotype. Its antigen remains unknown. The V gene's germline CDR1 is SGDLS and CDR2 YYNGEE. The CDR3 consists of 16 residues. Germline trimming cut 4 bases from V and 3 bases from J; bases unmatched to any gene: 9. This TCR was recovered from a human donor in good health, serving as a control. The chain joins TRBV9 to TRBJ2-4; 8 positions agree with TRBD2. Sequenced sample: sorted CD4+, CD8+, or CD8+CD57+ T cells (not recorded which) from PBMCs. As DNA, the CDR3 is TGTGCCAGCAGCCCCAGGGAGGGACTAGTCAAAAACATTCAGTACTTC. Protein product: CASSPREGLVKNIQYF.